A single sample is the source of the 19 T cell receptor beta chains below, sequenced in a study of T and B cells in COVID-19 patients. Blood genomic DNA input for TRB amplification was about 220-500 ng. TRB rearrangements were amplified by multiplex PCR with BIOMED2 TRB-A/B primers. TCRdb ran MiXCR on the multiplex PCR reads and lists one entry per CDR3 protein. Of roughly 15,000 distinct CDR3 sequences in the sample, around a quarter were seen once. Material: blood. The receptors here all came from a human donor who had recovered from COVID-19.

The CDR3 protein is CASSEFYRDSYEQYF. The CDR3 nucleotides read TGTGCCAGCAGTGAATTTTACCGGGACTCCTACGAGCAGTACTTC. The chain has TRBV6-1 and TRBJ2-7; possible D gene TRBD2, 5 bases. Trimming pared 2 bases from V and 0 bases from J, leaving 11 bases between. The CDR3 sequence is 15 residues long. In germline, CDR1 is MNHNS, CDR2 SASEGT.

This clonotype appeared once. The rearrangement joins TRBV5-1 to TRBJ1-4; the match to TRBD1 covers 7 bases. Unmatched junction bases numbered 8, after V lost 5 bases and J lost 4 bases. Per the germline V gene, CDR1 is SGHRS and CDR2 is YFSETQ. There are 15 residues in the CDR3. The CDR3 is CASRLRGQLNEKLFF. The CDR3 coding sequence is TGCGCCAGCAGGTTGAGGGGACAGCTTAATGAAAAACTGTTTTTT.

This clonotype was counted at least ten times. The gene calls are TRBV19 and TRBJ1-2, with no clear D. The CDR3 totals 15 residues. Germline-derived CDR1 and CDR2 are LNHDA and SQIVND (reference sequence). V lost 11 bases and J lost 3, with 22 bases in between. The CDR3 loop is CASIKDSNLHYGYTF. CDR3 nucleotides: TGTGCCTCGATAAAGGATTCAAACCTCCACTATGGCTACACCTTC.

This clonotype has more than one count but fewer than ten. The chain has TRBV6-6 and TRBJ1-6; a weak D match, TRBD1 (5 bases). The CDR3 length is 15 residues. Germline V lookup: CDR1 MNHNY, CDR2 SVGAGI (reference sequence). V shed 0 bases and J shed 6 bases, with 9 bases lying between them. The DNA for the CDR3 is TGTGCCAGCAGTTACTCGCCAGGGACTAATTCACCCCTCCACTTT. Translated, it gives CASSYSPGTNSPLHF.

This clonotype was observed a handful of times. The genes are TRBV18 and TRBJ2-7; D ambiguous. The CDR3 is made up of 14 amino acids. CDR1 is KGHSH, CDR2 LQKENI, per germline. V was shortened by 3 bases and J by 3 bases, with 12 bases between the two germline ends. DNA of the CDR3: TGTGCCAGCTCACCCCCGGAGATCGTCTACGAGCAGTACTTC. It codes for CASSPPEIVYEQYF.

This clonotype was found a few times. The V call is TRBV6-5, the J call TRBJ1-2; no definite D call. Trimming stripped 0 bases from V and 3 bases from J, with 5 bases between. Germline CDR1 and CDR2: MNHEY and SVGAGI. This CDR3 has 13 amino acids. The CDR3 region is CASSYSLDYGYTF. CDR3 DNA sequence: TGTGCCAGCAGTTACTCGCTCGACTATGGCTACACCTTC.

Judged by abundance, this clonotype is medium-sized. This chain joins TRBV29-1 and TRBJ1-1, with no clear D. CDR1 SQVTM and CDR2 ANQGSEA come from the germline V gene. V gave up 7 bases and J gave up 1 base, with 13 bases separating them. CDR3 size: 13 residues. CDR3 protein: CSGAATENTEAFF. The CDR3 DNA is TGCAGCGGTGCAGCCACCGAGAACACTGAAGCTTTCTTT.

By share of the sample, this clonotype is medium-sized. Since a much larger clone is just one base distant, this may be a read error. The rearrangement uses TRBV19 and TRBJ2-7; perhaps TRBD2 as D (5 bases). There are 14 residues in the CDR3. The V end lost 3 bases, the J end lost 1 base, and 10 bases lay between the germline ends. The germline CDR1 and CDR2 sequences are LNHDA and SQIVND (reference sequence). The CDR3 reads CASSMSGWSYEQYF. The CDR3 DNA is TGTGCCAGTAGTATGTCGGGGTGGTCCTACGAGCAGTACTTC.

Remarks on this clonotype: A read error may be the cause here, since a much bigger clone is one base away. The rearrangement links TRBV30 to TRBJ1-2; D not resolved. Germline-derived CDR1 and CDR2 are GTSNPN and SVGIG (reference sequence). The CDR3 has 12 amino acids. The CDR3 DNA reads TGTGCCTTGAGTCCGATGACTTATGGCTACACCTTC. It codes for CALSPMTYGYTF.

V gene TRBV18 combines with J gene TRBJ2-7, with a weak D call TRBD1 (5 bases). This CDR3 comprises 13 residues. Germline V lookup: CDR1 KGHSH, CDR2 LQKENI. V lost 2 bases and J lost 6, with 11 bases in between. CDR3 loop: CASSPNSQGEQYF. Written as DNA, the CDR3 is TGTGCCAGCTCACCAAATTCGCAGGGCGAGCAGTACTTC.

This clonotype rates as medium-sized (0.01 to 0.1%). The chain combines TRBV30 with TRBJ2-7; D uncertain. The CDR3 extends over 11 amino acids. Trimming shortened V by 4 bases and J by 2 bases, and 6 bases separated the two germline ends. CDR1 is GTSNPN, CDR2 SVGIG, per germline (reference sequence). CDR3 in DNA: TGTGCCTGGAAGGCCACCTACGAGCAGTACTTC. The encoded protein is CAWKATYEQYF.

V gene TRBV20-1 combines with J gene TRBJ2-5; 13 bases are shared with TRBD2. With V trimmed by 5 bases and J by 5 bases, 11 bases remained unmatched. This CDR3 region has 16 residues. Per germline, CDR1 DFQATT and CDR2 SNEGSKA (reference sequence). The CDR3 protein is CSASGTSGDPGETQYF. The DNA for the CDR3 is TGCAGTGCTTCCGGGACTAGCGGGGATCCGGGGGAGACCCAGTACTTC.

This clonotype appeared many times. One junction end does not reproduce the germline sequence, and a read error may be involved. The CDR3 region has the DNA TGTGCCACCAGCAGAGATCGTAGGTCTTTGTTGCTCTTT. Protein: CATSRDRRSLLLF. The chain uses TRBV15 and TRBJ1-1; no reliable D call. There are 13 residues in the CDR3. The V gene's germline CDR1 is LNHNV and CDR2 YYDKDF (reference sequence).

This clonotype was counted ten times or more. This chain joins TRBV6-1 and TRBJ2-6; the D is unclear. The CDR3 sequence is 17 residues long. The germline CDR1 and CDR2 sequences are MNHNS and SASEGT. Trimming removed 2 bases from V and 0 bases from J, with 11 bases in between. The CDR3 reads CASSESASLSGANVLTF. The CDR3 bases are TGTGCCAGCAGTGAATCCGCCTCTCTCTCTGGGGCCAACGTCCTGACTTTC.

The J gene is TRBJ2-2, the V gene TRBV7-2; 8 bases map to TRBD2. The ends lost 6 bases at V and 0 bases at J; junction bases unmatched: 9. The CDR3 covers 17 residues. Looked up from germline, CDR1 is SGHTA and CDR2 is FQGNSA. CDR3 nucleotide sequence: TGTGCCAGCAGGACCTCGACTAGCGCAACGAACACCGGGGAGCTGTTTTTT. The encoded protein is CASRTSTSATNTGELFF. The variable domain in full, with the rest retrieved from reference TRBV7-2 and TRBJ2-2, is GAGVSQSPSNKVTEKGKDVELRCDPISGHTALYWYRQSLGQGLEFLIYFQGNSAPDKSGLPSDRFSAERTGGSVSTLTIQRTQQEDSAVYLCASRTSTSATNTGELFFGEGSRLTVL.

This clonotype was seen at least ten times. V and J are TRBV19 and TRBJ1-4, with TRBD1 matching over 7 bases. With 7 bases clipped from V and 5 bases from J, the junction kept 4 bases outside the gene matches. From germline, CDR1 is LNHDA and CDR2 SQIVND (reference sequence). This CDR3 has 13 amino acids. The CDR3 coding sequence is TGTGCCAGTAAGAACAGGGGAAATGAAAAACTGTTTTTT. It encodes CASKNRGNEKLFF.

This chain uses TRBV27 with TRBJ2-3; 10 bases align to TRBD1. V shed 5 bases, J shed 1 base, and the junction held 9 bases outside the gene matches. The CDR3 runs to 17 residues. Germline CDR1 reads MNHEY; CDR2 reads SMNVEV (reference sequence). The CDR3 region has the DNA TGTGCCAGCAGTGGGGGGGACAGGGGTTGTCGCACAGATACGCAGTATTTT. Translating gives CASSGGDRGCRTDTQYF.

This clonotype has a count of ten or more. The genes are TRBV10-3 and TRBJ2-2, with 7 bases that match TRBD2. The CDR3 runs 16 residues. Trimming took 9 bases from V and 5 from J; bases not matched to a gene: 15. Germline assignment: CDR1 ENHRY and CDR2 SYGVKD. The CDR3 bases are TGTGCCATACTGCTGGGGCGGGAGTTCAGTACCGGGGAGCTGTTTTTT. Its translation is CAILLGREFSTGELFF.

This rearrangement joins TRBV7-9 to TRBJ2-1; 7 positions agree with TRBD2. CDR1 is SEHNR and CDR2 is FQNEAQ in the germline V gene (reference sequence). The CDR3 extends over 16 amino acids. V shed 0 bases, J shed 3 bases, and the junction held 5 bases outside the gene matches. The CDR3, as DNA: TGTGCCAGCAGCTTAGCTGGCGCGGGAGACTACAATGAGCAGTTCTTC. It is translated as CASSLAGAGDYNEQFF.